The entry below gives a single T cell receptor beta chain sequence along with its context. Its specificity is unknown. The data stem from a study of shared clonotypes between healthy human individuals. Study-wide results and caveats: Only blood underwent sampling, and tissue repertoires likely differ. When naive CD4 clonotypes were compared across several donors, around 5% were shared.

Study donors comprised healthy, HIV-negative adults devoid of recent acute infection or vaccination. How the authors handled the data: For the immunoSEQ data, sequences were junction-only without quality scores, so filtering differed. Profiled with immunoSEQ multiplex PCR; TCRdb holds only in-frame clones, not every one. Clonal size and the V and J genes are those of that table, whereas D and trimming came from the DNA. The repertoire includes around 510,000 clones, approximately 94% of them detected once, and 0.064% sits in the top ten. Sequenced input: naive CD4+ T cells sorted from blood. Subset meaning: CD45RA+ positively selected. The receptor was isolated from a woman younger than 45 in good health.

The CDR3 region has the DNA TGCAGCGTTGACAGGGGCTACAATGAGCAGTTCTTC. Its translation is CSVDRGYNEQFF. The chain links TRBV29-1 to TRBJ2-1; tentative D call: TRBD1 (6 bases). Between the trimmed V and J ends, which lost 3 bases and 3 bases, there was a span of 6 bases. Germline values: CDR1 SQVTM, CDR2 ANQGSEA. The CDR3 has 12 residues.